A single sample gave rise to the 22 T cell receptor beta chains below, sequenced in a study of sequential checkpoint blockade in melanoma. Treatment noted: randomized to nivolumab then ipilimumab (arm A) or the reverse (arm B). Profiled with immunoSEQ multiplex PCR; TCRdb holds only in-frame clones, not every one. The sample gives fewer than 25,000 clones, around 86% of which show up once; around 30% is in the top ten. The material was CD8+ T cells sorted from blood (inferred from file names), obtained from a patient given nivolumab and ipilimumab in sequence. The source is a human donor with melanoma.

The gene calls are TRBV7-9 and TRBJ2-7; D possibly corresponds to TRBD1 (5 bases). Germline-derived CDR1 and CDR2 are SEHNR and FQNEAQ (reference sequence). The CDR3 length is 14 residues. The V end was cut by 5 bases, the J end by 5 bases, with 16 bases between. The CDR3 sequence: CASSLTQGPNEQYF. In DNA, the CDR3 is TGTGCCAGCAGCCTAACTCAGGGTCCCAACGAGCAGTACTTC.

V usage is TRBV6-6 and J usage is TRBJ2-5, with a possible D match to TRBD2 (6 bases). The CDR3 is made up of 10 amino acids. The germline CDR1 and CDR2 sequences are MNHNY and SVGAGI (reference sequence). V was clipped by 8 bases and J by 5 bases, with 6 bases between them. The CDR3 reads CASLAETQYF. The CDR3 coding sequence is TGTGCCAGCCTAGCGGAGACCCAGTACTTC.

The chain links TRBV27 to TRBJ2-1; 9 nucleotides match TRBD2. CDR3 length: 14 amino acids. The germline gives CDR1 MNHEY, CDR2 SMNVEV (reference sequence). The V gene end was trimmed by 6 bases and the J gene end by 8 bases; junction bases not matched to a gene: 8. The CDR3 sequence is CASSLLGGGDEQFF. The DNA for the CDR3 is TGTGCCAGCAGCCTACTGGGCGGGGGGGATGAGCAGTTCTTC.

This clone occurred a few times. The chain carries TRBV4-3 and TRBJ2-3; D is ambiguous. V lost 4 bases, J lost 4 bases, and 15 bases lay in between. Germline CDR1 reads LGHNA; CDR2 reads YSLEER. The CDR3 spans 15 residues. CDR3 in amino acids: CASSRLSGIADTQYF. The DNA of the CDR3 is TGCGCCAGCAGCCGCCTCTCCGGTATCGCAGATACGCAGTATTTT.

The chain employs TRBV6-5 and TRBJ2-5, with a weak D call TRBD1 (6 bases). V was cut by 4 bases and J by 6 bases, with 18 bases left in between. The CDR3 totals 15 residues. Germline CDR1 reads MNHEY; CDR2 reads SVGAGI. In DNA, the CDR3 is TGTGCCAGCAGTTTGGGCAGGGGTCTTCAGAAGACCCAGTACTTC. It specifies CASSLGRGLQKTQYF.

The CDR3 DNA follows: TGTGCCAGCAGAGTTCTGACAGGGAGCAATCAGCCCCAGCATTTT. This translates into CASRVLTGSNQPQHF. The rearrangement uses TRBV6-1 and TRBJ1-5; 7 nucleotides align to TRBD1. This CDR3 has 15 residues. The germline V gene has CDR1 MNHNS and CDR2 SASEGT. The V gene end was trimmed by 6 bases and the J gene end by 1 base; junction bases not matched to a gene: 6.

This chain joins TRBV4-3 and TRBJ2-7; 7 bases map to TRBD1. Germline loops: CDR1 LGHNA, CDR2 YSLEER. The CDR3 length is 16 residues. Trimming took 1 base from V and 0 from J; bases not matched to a gene: 6. The DNA of the CDR3 is TGCGCCAGCAGCCAAGGAGCTTGGGACAGCTCCTACGAGCAGTACTTC. Amino acids: CASSQGAWDSSYEQYF.

The V call is TRBV7-9, the J call TRBJ1-3; no reliable D call. There are 14 residues in the CDR3. Germline V gene lookup returns CDR1 SEHNR and CDR2 FQNEAQ (reference sequence). Trimming removed 5 bases from V and 8 bases from J, with 16 bases in between. CDR3 DNA sequence: TGTGCCAGCAGCGACCGAGGGTTGCCCGACACCATATATTTT. Encoded protein: CASSDRGLPDTIYF.

The chain is built from TRBV5-1 and TRBJ2-7, with 7 nucleotides matching TRBD1. This CDR3 contains 15 residues. The ends lost 2 bases at V and 1 base at J; junction bases unmatched: 6. Germline V gene data show CDR1 as SGHRS and CDR2 as YFSETQ. CDR3 in DNA: TGCGCCAGCAGCTTAGGGGGCGCGATGTCCTACGAGCAGTACTTC. It is translated as CASSLGGAMSYEQYF.

The chain couples TRBV4-3 to TRBJ2-7; the match to TRBD1 covers 8 bases. Germline values: CDR1 LGHNA, CDR2 YSLEER. V shed 5 bases and J 3 bases; nucleotides not matched to a gene: 6. The CDR3 is 14 residues long. The CDR3 loop is CASSTLTGGYEQYF. CDR3 nucleotide sequence: TGCGCCAGCAGCACCCTAACAGGGGGCTACGAGCAGTACTTC.

The chain employs TRBV7-9 and TRBJ2-3, with unresolved D. The CDR3 has 15 amino acids. Germline V gives CDR1 SEHNR, CDR2 FQNEAQ (reference sequence). Trimming shortened V by 0 bases and J by 2 bases, and 9 bases separated the two germline ends. The CDR3 DNA follows: TGTGCCAGCAGCTTAGCTAGAGGCATCACAGATACGCAGTATTTT. This codes for CASSLARGITDTQYF.

The chain carries TRBV2 and TRBJ1-2, with D maybe TRBD1 (5 bases). CDR1 SNHLY and CDR2 FYNNEI come from the germline V gene. This CDR3 region has 13 residues. The V gene lost 2 bases and the J gene lost 8 bases, with 12 bases spanning the gap. DNA of the CDR3: TGTGCCAGCAGTGAAAGGCAGGGAAACGGCTACACCTTC. This gives the protein CASSERQGNGYTF.

The V and J genes are TRBV27 and TRBJ2-1, with 9 bases identical to TRBD2. Germline CDR1 is MNHEY and CDR2 is SMNVEV (reference sequence). CDR3 size: 16 residues. V shed 6 bases, J shed 8 bases, and the junction held 14 bases outside the gene matches. This CDR3 reads CASSPRTSGPLDEQFF. The CDR3 DNA reads as TGTGCCAGCAGCCCACGCACTAGCGGGCCATTGGATGAGCAGTTCTTC.

This chain links TRBV27 with TRBJ2-3, with D possibly matching TRBD1 (5 bases). The CDR3 runs 16 residues. Trimming pared 5 bases from V and 4 bases from J, leaving 19 bases between. Looked up from germline, CDR1 is MNHEY and CDR2 is SMNVEV (reference sequence). DNA of the CDR3: TGTGCCAGCAGTACGGACACCCGGGCCGGTCCAGATACGCAGTATTTT. Residues: CASSTDTRAGPDTQYF.

CDR3 sequence reads: CASSLGQLNEQYF. CDR3 nucleotides: TGTGCCAGCAGCTTGGGACAGCTAAACGAGCAGTACTTC. The rearrangement uses TRBV5-6 and TRBJ2-7, with D perhaps TRBD1 (5 bases). The CDR3 consists of 13 residues. The V and J ends lost 0 bases and 5 bases respectively, with 9 bases between them. CDR1 and CDR2 (germline): SGHDT, YYEEEE.

This clone was found once. The V and J genes are TRBV9 and TRBJ2-5; TRBD2 might be the D (5 bases). Looked up from germline, CDR1 is SGDLS and CDR2 is YYNGEE. V was pared by 3 bases and J by 4 bases, with 19 bases between. This CDR3 spans 16 amino acids. This CDR3 reads CASSARGLEKGETQYF. The CDR3 DNA reads TGTGCCAGCAGCGCTCGAGGGCTAGAGAAGGGAGAGACCCAGTACTTC.

This clone was seen a single time. The chain uses TRBV4-2 and TRBJ1-4; no firm D call. V was shortened by 5 bases and J by 5 bases, with 15 bases between the two germline ends. CDR3 length equals 15 residues. Germline loops: CDR1 LGHNA, CDR2 YNFKEQ. The CDR3 region is CASSEKHFVNEKLFF. CDR3 nucleotide sequence: TGTGCCAGCAGCGAAAAGCATTTTGTGAATGAAAAACTGTTTTTT.

This rearrangement joins TRBV27 to TRBJ2-1, with D perhaps TRBD1 (6 bases). V lost 0 bases and J 5 bases, leaving 8 bases between the germline ends. This CDR3 comprises 14 residues. CDR1 is MNHEY, CDR2 SMNVEV, per germline (reference sequence). The CDR3: CASSLSRGNNEQFF. DNA for the CDR3: TGTGCCAGCAGTTTATCGAGGGGGAACAATGAGCAGTTCTTC.

The V gene is TRBV5-1, the J gene TRBJ2-2, with D uncertain. The CDR3 extends over 15 amino acids. Germline V gene sequence: CDR1 SGHRS, CDR2 YFSETQ. With 0 bases removed from V and 0 bases from J, the gap between germline ends came to 6 bases. The CDR3 bases are TGCGCCAGCAGCTTGGCAGGCTCGAACACCGGGGAGCTGTTTTTT. Residues: CASSLAGSNTGELFF.

The chain couples TRBV6-1 to TRBJ1-5; 12 nucleotides align to TRBD1. The length of the CDR3 is 15 residues. CDR1 MNHNS and CDR2 SASEGT come from the germline V gene. The trim removed 5 bases at V and 6 bases at J, leaving 5 bases unmatched. Here the CDR3 DNA reads TGTGCCAGCAGTCGGGGACAGGGGGCGCGTCAGCCCCAGCATTTT. Its protein product is CASSRGQGARQPQHF.

The gene calls are TRBV6-4 and TRBJ2-1; 8 bases align to TRBD2. The CDR3 has 14 amino acids. CDR1 is MRHNA, CDR2 SNTAGT, per germline. The ends lost 6 bases at V and 3 bases at J; junction bases unmatched: 4. For the CDR3, the DNA is TGTGCCAGCAGGGCGGCGGGGGGCTACAATGAGCAGTTCTTC. It is translated as CASRAAGGYNEQFF.

This clone is termed large (0.1 to 1%). The chain is built from TRBV7-9 and TRBJ1-5, with 8 bases that match TRBD1. Germline loops: CDR1 SEHNR, CDR2 FQNEAQ (reference sequence). The CDR3 spans 15 residues. The ends lost 6 bases at V and 5 bases at J; junction bases unmatched: 9. For the CDR3, the DNA is TGTGCCAGCAGTTTTTGGACAGGGACCGATCAGCCCCAGCATTTT. This gives the protein CASSFWTGTDQPQHF. The whole variable domain, filled in from reference TRBV7-9 and TRBJ1-5, reads DTGVSQNPRHKITKRGQNVTFRCDPISEHNRLYWYRQTLGQGPEFLTYFQNEAQLEKSRLLSDRFSAERPKGSFSTLEIQRTEQGDSAMYLCASSFWTGTDQPQHFGDGTRLSIL.